Below are 10 T cell receptor beta chains sequenced from a single sample in a study of OX40 agonist ivuxolimab in advanced cancers. The method was immunoSEQ multiplex PCR; TCRdb's version includes in-frame clones alone and lacks a portion of them. The repertoire holds some 95,000 clones, approximately 91% seen once, with 0.82% in the top ten. This sample comprised CD4+ or CD8+ T cells sorted from blood, obtained in a trial of the OX40 agonist ivuxolimab. The receptors derive from an adult with an advanced solid tumor such as melanoma, head and neck, liver or kidney cancer.

The chain uses TRBV28 and TRBJ1-2; 8 bases are a match to TRBD1. The CDR3 loop spans 15 amino acids. Germline V gene lookup returns CDR1 MDHEN and CDR2 SYDVKM. Germline trimming cut 5 bases from V and 8 bases from J; bases unmatched to any gene: 13. CDR3 sequence (DNA): TGTGCCAGCAGTCCACCAACCGGGACAGGCGAAGGCTACACCTTC. Its translation is CASSPPTGTGEGYTF.

The V gene is TRBV6-5, the J gene TRBJ1-1; D is uncertain. There are 15 residues in the CDR3. Germline CDR1 MNHEY, CDR2 SVGAGI. Trimming removed 0 bases at V and 0 bases at J, with 8 bases between. The CDR3 sequence: CASSYSGRMNTEAFF. The CDR3 nucleotides read TGTGCCAGCAGTTACTCAGGGCGGATGAACACTGAAGCTTTCTTT.

Written as DNA, the CDR3 is TGTGCCAGCAGCCCTTTTGAGATGCACGGGGAGCTGTTTTTT. It yields the protein CASSPFEMHGELFF. The J gene is TRBJ2-2, the V gene TRBV7-3, with no clear D. The CDR3 extends over 14 amino acids. The ends were cut back, 5 bases at V and 7 bases at J, with 14 bases in the middle. Per germline, CDR1 SGHTA and CDR2 FQGTGA.

The gene calls are TRBV7-9 and TRBJ2-1; 7 bases map to TRBD1. CDR1 and CDR2 (germline): SEHNR, FQNEAQ (reference sequence). J gave up 6 bases and V 5 bases, and 4 bases lay outside the gene matches. This CDR3 is built from 13 residues. CDR3 in DNA: TGTGCCAGCAGCGCCACAGGGGTCAATGAGCAGTTCTTC. This encodes CASSATGVNEQFF. Full variable domain (remainder filled in from reference TRBV7-9 and TRBJ2-1): DTGVSQNPRHKITKRGQNVTFRCDPISEHNRLYWYRQTLGQGPEFLTYFQNEAQLEKSRLLSDRFSAERPKGSFSTLEIQRTEQGDSAMYLCASSATGVNEQFFGPGTRLTVL.

The chain combines TRBV6-6 with TRBJ1-5; D is ambiguous. The CDR3 is made up of 13 amino acids. The ends were cut back, 5 bases at V and 6 bases at J, with 11 bases in the middle. CDR1 MNHNY and CDR2 SVGAGI come from the germline V gene (reference sequence). DNA of the CDR3: TGTGCCAGCAGTATACGTGGCCCTCAGCCCCAGCATTTT. Protein product: CASSIRGPQPQHF.

The J gene is TRBJ2-7, the V gene TRBV5-1; D is possibly TRBD1 (6 bases). V was trimmed by 4 bases and J by 0 bases, leaving 14 bases between them. The CDR3 runs to 15 residues. The germline CDR1 and CDR2 sequences are SGHRS and YFSETQ. CDR3 sequence: CASSTQPGHSYEQYF. CDR3 DNA: TGCGCCAGCAGCACCCAGCCGGGACACTCCTACGAGCAGTACTTC.

This clone was observed once. The CDR3 sequence: CAWSVGWEETQYF. DNA for the CDR3: TGTGCCTGGAGTGTAGGGTGGGAAGAGACCCAGTACTTC. J is TRBJ2-5 and V is TRBV30; no clear D. The length of the CDR3 is 13 residues. Germline V lookup: CDR1 GTSNPN, CDR2 SVGIG (reference sequence). Trimming stripped 0 bases from V and 3 bases from J, with 8 bases between.

The chain joins TRBV5-1 to TRBJ1-1; tentative D call: TRBD1 (6 bases). This CDR3 is built from 14 residues. The germline gives CDR1 SGHRS, CDR2 YFSETQ. Deletions cut 5 bases from V and 0 bases from J, with 11 bases between. CDR3 nucleotides: TGCGCCAGCAGAGGGGGACAATTGAACACTGAAGCTTTCTTT. Amino acids: CASRGGQLNTEAFF.

The genes are TRBV30 and TRBJ1-1; TRBD1 aligns across 8 bases. V gave up 3 bases and J gave up 2 bases; unmatched junction bases: 8. Germline V gene sequence: CDR1 GTSNPN, CDR2 SVGIG (reference sequence). The CDR3 is made up of 15 amino acids. As DNA, the CDR3 is TGTGCCTGGAGCCCCACGGACAGGGATAACACTGAAGCTTTCTTT. This sequence encodes CAWSPTDRDNTEAFF. The full variable domain, rest sourced from reference TRBV30 and TRBJ1-1, is SQTIHQWPATLVQPVGSPLSLECTVEGTSNPNLYWYRQAAGRGLQLLFYSVGIGQISSEVPQNLSASRPQDRQFILSSKKLLLSDSGFYLCAWSPTDRDNTEAFFGQGTRLTVV.

The chain joins TRBV6-5 to TRBJ2-7; 8 bases are a match to TRBD1. This CDR3 has 15 amino acids. V was pared by 6 bases and J by 3 bases, with 10 bases of the junction left unmatched. The V gene's germline CDR1 is MNHEY and CDR2 SVGAGI. The CDR3 loop is CASSSGAGGFYEQYV. The DNA of the CDR3 is TGTGCCAGCAGCTCCGGCGCAGGGGGCTTCTACGAGCAGTACGTC.